One sample yielded the 3 T cell receptor beta chains listed below, sequenced in a study of blood T cell repertoires in COVID-19. Generated by immunoSEQ multiplex PCR, the TCRdb table keeps only in-frame clones and is missing some. The table lists approximately 280,000 clones, just under 90% of them singletons. Sequencing input: PBMCs or T cells enriched from blood (not recorded which). The receptors derive from a woman aged 55-75 years who had recovered from COVID-19.

The rearrangement uses TRBV15 and TRBJ2-2; a weak D match, TRBD2 (6 bases). The CDR3 totals 16 residues. Per germline, CDR1 LNHNV and CDR2 YYDKDF (reference sequence). V was shortened by 1 base and J by 7 bases, with 16 bases between the two germline ends. CDR3 residues: CATSRVYGGIGGELFF. DNA of the CDR3: TGTGCCACCAGCAGAGTTTATGGGGGGATCGGCGGGGAGCTGTTTTTT.

The chain recombines TRBV9 with TRBJ2-3; TRBD2 agrees at 10 bases. The CDR3 sequence is 16 residues long. CDR1 is SGDLS, CDR2 YYNGEE, per germline. The J segment lost 7 bases and the V segment lost 6 bases, leaving 14 bases of the junction unmatched. CDR3 in amino acids: CASTDRIAGGTNTQYF. CDR3 bases: TGTGCCAGCACCGACCGTATAGCGGGAGGAACTAATACGCAGTATTTT.

The J gene is TRBJ1-1, the V gene TRBV24-1; 9 nucleotides line up with TRBD1. Germline CDR1 is KGHDR and CDR2 is SFDVKD. V lost 3 bases and J lost 3; bases outside the gene matches: 7. This CDR3 is 16 amino acids long. The CDR3 region has the DNA TGTGCCACCAGTGATGGGGACAGGGCGGGGTACACTGAAGCTTTCTTT. It yields the protein CATSDGDRAGYTEAFF.